Given below is one T cell receptor (beta chain) in context. This sample was included in a study of blood T cell repertoires in COVID-19. Sequenced by immunoSEQ multiplex PCR; TCRdb stores in-frame clones only, minus some. Of roughly 60,000 clones in the sample, about 82% were seen once. In germline, CDR1 is MNHEY, CDR2 SVGEGT. The V segment lost 8 bases and the J segment 4 bases; nucleotides outside the gene matches: 6. The CDR3 covers 14 residues. The TCR sequence derives from a human donor in a cohort sampled during active COVID-19. The chain carries TRBV6-2 or TRBV6-3 and TRBJ2-1; 9 bases line up with TRBD2. What was sequenced was peripheral blood. The CDR3 here is CASGLAGGYNEQFF. The CDR3 DNA reads TGTGCCAGCGGCCTCGCGGGAGGGTACAATGAGCAGTTCTTC.